Sequencing of this T cell receptor (beta chain) was carried out in a study of blood T cell repertoires in COVID-19. Across the study: Acute and convalescent COVID-19 samples came from the United States, Italy and Spain. Nucleic acid was either cDNA or gDNA, and it came from T cells, B-cell-depleted T cells, or PBMCs.

As processed by the authors: Reference gene primer amplification yielded estimated nucleated cell counts. Sequencing used immunoSEQ multiplex PCR; TCRdb keeps in-frame clones, though not all of them. V and J calls and clone size follow that table, whereas D and trimming were derived from the DNA. The sample consists of approximately 160,000 clones, 75% to 85% of them appearing once. The CDR3 consists of 13 residues. The germline V gene encodes CDR1 KGHSH and CDR2 LQKENI. V was clipped by 1 base and J by 5 bases, with 8 bases between them. The TCR originated in a woman aged 45 to 65 in a cohort sampled during active or convalescent COVID-19. Material for sequencing was peripheral blood. The chain carries TRBV18 and TRBJ1-1, with D possibly TRBD1 on 5 matching bases. The CDR3 loop reads CASSPLGGTEAFF. CDR3 in DNA: TGTGCCAGCTCACCACTGGGGGGTACTGAAGCTTTCTTT.